Listed below are T cell receptor beta chains from one sample, sequenced in a study of cytomegalovirus exposure and HLA in healthy donors. The protocol was immunoSEQ multiplex PCR, while the TCRdb copy is restricted to in-frame clones and leaves out a portion. The table has approximately 210,000 clones, roughly 82% seen once. Sequencing input: PBMCs. The source is a woman aged 18-35 years in good health and CMV-seronegative. CDR3s include the opening cysteine and the closing phenylalanine or tryptophan. A D gene is named only where the DNA matches it firmly. Clone size, where shown, is once, few, many, or a class for clones that have expanded.

v_call	j_call	d_call	clone_size	cdr3_nt	cdr3_aa
TRBV5-1	TRBJ2-3	TRBD2	-	TGCGCCAGCCAAAAACTAGCGGGGCTGGAGCATACGCAGTATTTT	CASQKLAGLEHTQYF
TRBV5-8	TRBJ2-1	-	-	TGTGCCAGCAGCGCCCTTTCCAGGTCCTACAATGAGCAGTTCTTC	CASSALSRSYNEQFF
TRBV5-6	TRBJ1-2	TRBD1	-	TGTGCCAGCAGCTTGGGTGGGGACAGGGCGATTAACTATGGCTACACCTTC	CASSLGGDRAINYGYTF
TRBV5-1	TRBJ2-7	-	-	TGCGCCAGCAGCTTGGAGGGGGGGAACCCTGATTACGAGCAGTACTTC	CASSLEGGNPDYEQYF
TRBV27	TRBJ2-5	TRBD2	-	TGTGCCAGCAGCTCGATGACTAGCGGGGGGAGGGAGACCCAGTACTTC	CASSSMTSGGRETQYF
TRBV29-1	TRBJ1-1	-	-	TGCAGCGTTGAAAAGGGGGTAGGGGTCACTGAAGCTTTCTTT	CSVEKGVGVTEAFF
TRBV6-5	TRBJ2-3	-	-	TGTGCCAGCAGTTCTACCCCGGGACTTAGCACAGATACGCAGTATTTT	CASSSTPGLSTDTQYF
TRBV7-3	TRBJ1-3	-	-	TGTGCCAGCAGCTTAACCTCCCCCTTCTCTGGAAACACCATATATTTT	CASSLTSPFSGNTIYF
TRBV5-6	TRBJ2-1	TRBD2	-	TGTGCCAGCAGCTTGCTACCTAGCGGGAGTGGCTATGAGCAGTTCTTC	CASSLLPSGSGYEQFF
TRBV4-1	TRBJ2-7	-	-	TGCGCCAGCAGCCAAGAGAGGTCTAGCCGCGCCTACGAGCAGTACTTC	CASSQERSSRAYEQYF
TRBV7-2	TRBJ2-5	TRBD1	once	TGTGCCAGCAGCTTAGGACAGGGGCAAGAGACCCAGTACTTC	CASSLGQGQETQYF
TRBV11-3	TRBJ1-1	-	-	TGTGCCAGCAGCTTAGGGGGCCGAACAGATGAAGCTTTCTTT	CASSLGGRTDEAFF
TRBV27	TRBJ1-5	-	-	TGTGCCAGCAGTTTATCGGCCGGGAGGCAGCCCCAGCATTTT	CASSLSAGRQPQHF
TRBV6-5	TRBJ1-1	TRBD1	-	TGTGCCAGCACGCGACAGGGGGAAGCTTTCTTT	CASTRQGEAFF
TRBV29-1	TRBJ2-1	TRBD2	-	TGCAGCGTGCCAGTACAGGGGGGCCTAGCGGGAGTTCATGAGCAGTTCTTC	CSVPVQGGLAGVHEQFF
TRBV6-1	TRBJ1-2	-	once	TGTGCCAGCAGCCTGGGGGGACGTAACTATGGCTACACCTTC	CASSLGGRNYGYTF
TRBV10-2	TRBJ2-7	-	-	TGCGCCAGCAGTGAAGGCTTCGGGTTGGCCTACGAGCAGTACTTC	CASSEGFGLAYEQYF
TRBV6-5	TRBJ2-3	TRBD2	-	TGTGCCAGCAAGCGGACTAGCGGAACAGATACGCAGTATTTT	CASKRTSGTDTQYF
TRBV5-4	TRBJ2-2	TRBD1	-	TGTGCCAGCAGCTCGGAGTTGACAGGGGGTATCGGGGAGCTGTTTTTT	CASSSELTGGIGELFF
TRBV6-5	TRBJ2-7	TRBD2	-	TGTGCCAGCAGTTACAATAGCGGGGGAGGGGCCTACGAGCAGTACTTC	CASSYNSGGGAYEQYF
TRBV7-2	TRBJ2-7	TRBD2	-	TGTGCCAGCAGCAACCTACTAGCGGTCTCACGCTACGAGCAGTACTTC	CASSNLLAVSRYEQYF
TRBV6-5	TRBJ2-2	-	-	TGTGCCAGCAGTTACTCCACGTTCGGGAGCGCCGGGGAGCTGTTTTTT	CASSYSTFGSAGELFF
TRBV14	TRBJ2-1	-	-	TGTGCCAGCAGCCAAGAAGACAGCTCCTACAATGAGCAGTTCTTC	CASSQEDSSYNEQFF
TRBV27	TRBJ1-1	-	-	TGTGCCAGCAGTGAACAGGGTATGGCGAACACTGAAGCTTTCTTT	CASSEQGMANTEAFF
TRBV7-2	TRBJ2-2	-	-	TGTGCCAGCAGCGCGGGACAGCACACCGGGGAGCTGTTTTTT	CASSAGQHTGELFF
TRBV21-1	TRBJ2-5	-	-	TGTGCCAGCAGCCGAGGTGAGCGGGAGGGCCTTAAGACCCAGTACTTC	CASSRGEREGLKTQYF
TRBV11-2	TRBJ1-3	-	-	TGTGCCAGCAGCTGGGACGTGGGGGCGCTTTTCTCTGGAAACACCATATATTTT	CASSWDVGALFSGNTIYF
TRBV5-4	TRBJ2-1	TRBD2	-	TGTGCCAGCAGCTTTGGGACTAGCGGGAGCCCCAGACGAAACTACAATGAGCAGTTCTTC	CASSFGTSGSPRRNYNEQFF
TRBV7-9	TRBJ1-2	-	few	TGTGCCAGCAGCTTAGCCGGGGAGCATGGCTACACCTTC	CASSLAGEHGYTF
TRBV4-1	TRBJ1-5	-	-	TGCGCCAGCAGCCAGAGGCAGGGCGAACAGCCCCAGCATTTT	CASSQRQGEQPQHF
TRBV11-2	TRBJ2-3	-	-	TGTGCCAGCAGCCCCCGAGGAGATACGCAGTATTTT	CASSPRGDTQYF